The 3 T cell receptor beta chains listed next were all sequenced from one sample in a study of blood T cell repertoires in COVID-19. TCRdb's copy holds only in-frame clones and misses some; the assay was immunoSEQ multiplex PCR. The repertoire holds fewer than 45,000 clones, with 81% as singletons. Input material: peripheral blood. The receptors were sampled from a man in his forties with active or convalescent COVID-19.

CDR3 bases: TGTGCCAGTAGTCCCCGAAGCGGGTTCGGGAACACCATATATTTT. Translated, it gives CASSPRSGFGNTIYF. The chain employs TRBV19 and TRBJ1-3; D is ambiguous. CDR3 length: 15 amino acids. CDR1 is LNHDA and CDR2 is SQIVND in the germline V gene (reference sequence). The ends were cut back, 5 bases at V and 7 bases at J, with 18 bases in the middle.

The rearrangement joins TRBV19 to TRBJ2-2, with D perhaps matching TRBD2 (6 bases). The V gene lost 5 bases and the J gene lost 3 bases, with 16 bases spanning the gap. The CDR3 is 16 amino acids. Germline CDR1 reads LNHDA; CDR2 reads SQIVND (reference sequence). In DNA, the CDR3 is TGTGCCAGTAGTCCGTTCGGCGGGGAAGACACCGGGGAGCTGTTTTTT. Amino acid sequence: CASSPFGGEDTGELFF.

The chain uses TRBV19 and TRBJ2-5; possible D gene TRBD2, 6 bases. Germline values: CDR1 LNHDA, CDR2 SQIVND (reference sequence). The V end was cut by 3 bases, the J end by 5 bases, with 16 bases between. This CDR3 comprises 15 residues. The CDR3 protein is CASSISGLRGETQYF. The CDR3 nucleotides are TGTGCCAGTAGTATCTCCGGGCTTCGGGGGGAGACCCAGTACTTC.